The 13 T cell receptor beta chains presented below share a single source sample, sequenced in a study of CD8 T cells in ankylosing spondylitis. Each CDR3 protein gets one entry after TCRdb re-called the 5' RACE reads with MiXCR. The data show about 160,000 distinct CDR3 sequences, roughly 18% seen once. The sample taken for sequencing was blood, either unsorted or a sorted T cell fraction (not recorded which). The receptors originated from a male donor with ankylosing spondylitis or in good health (not recorded which).

This clonotype appeared many times. V gene TRBV27 combines with J gene TRBJ1-3; D might be TRBD1 (5 bases). CDR1 is MNHEY, CDR2 SMNVEV, per germline (reference sequence). This CDR3 is 16 amino acids long. V lost 3 bases to trimming and J lost 0 bases, with 12 bases between them. The CDR3 is CASSLEGPLSGNTIYF. For the CDR3, the DNA is TGTGCCAGCAGTTTGGAGGGACCTCTCTCTGGAAACACCATATATTTT.

The chain is built from TRBV5-1 and TRBJ2-1; 9 bases agree with TRBD1. Germline values: CDR1 SGHRS, CDR2 YFSETQ. V shed 4 bases and J 4 bases; nucleotides not matched to a gene: 6. The CDR3 covers 15 residues. The CDR3 region has the DNA TGCGCCAGCAGCGTTACAGGGGGCTATTACAATGAGCAGTTCTTC. Residues: CASSVTGGYYNEQFF.

This clonotype has only a few counts. The chain employs TRBV5-1 and TRBJ2-3, with D perhaps given as TRBD1 or TRBD2 (5 bases each). The germline CDR1 and CDR2 sequences are SGHRS and YFSETQ. This CDR3 contains 14 residues. V was pared by 4 bases and J by 4 bases, with 13 bases between. CDR3 sequence: CASSPRDLPDTQYF. CDR3 sequence (DNA): TGCGCCAGCAGCCCCCGGGACCTTCCAGATACGCAGTATTTT.

This clonotype was seen only a few times. The chain couples TRBV28 to TRBJ2-4; D tentatively reads TRBD1 or TRBD2 (5 bases each). The CDR3 contains 16 residues. Germline V gene data show CDR1 as MDHEN and CDR2 as SYDVKM. The V and J ends lost 8 bases and 3 bases respectively, with 20 bases between them. CDR3 nucleotide sequence: TGTGCCAGCTTTGCCCCTCGGGGCTCTGGCAAAAACATTCAGTACTTC. Amino acids: CASFAPRGSGKNIQYF.

This clonotype is a singleton in its sample. V is TRBV5-4 and J is TRBJ2-3; 10 nucleotides line up with TRBD2. The CDR3 runs to 16 residues. V was pared by 4 bases and J by 5 bases, with 10 bases of the junction left unmatched. CDR1 SGHNT and CDR2 YYREEE come from the germline V gene (reference sequence). Written as DNA, the CDR3 is TGTGCCAGCAGCCGGAGCGGGAGGGCCGGGTTAGATACGCAGTATTTT. Translated, it gives CASSRSGRAGLDTQYF.

The J gene is TRBJ2-2, the V gene TRBV3-1, with TRBD2 matching 7 bases. The CDR3 consists of 16 residues. V lost 4 bases to trimming and J lost 7 bases; unmatched junction nucleotides: 12. CDR1 is LGHDT, CDR2 YNNKEL, per germline (reference sequence). CDR3 DNA sequence: TGTGCCAGCAGCCCTGGACTAGTGGGAGTAAACGGGGAGCTGTTTTTT. Translation gives CASSPGLVGVNGELFF.

The V and J genes are TRBV20-1 and TRBJ2-1; D may be TRBD2 (6 bases). This CDR3 spans 15 amino acids. V was shortened by 4 bases and J by 3 bases, with 16 bases between the two germline ends. Germline CDR1 and CDR2: DFQATT and SNEGSKA (reference sequence). The CDR3 DNA follows: TGCAGTGCTACACCAGGGACTTGGGTCTACAATGAGCAGTTCTTC. It yields the protein CSATPGTWVYNEQFF.

This clonotype was seen at least ten times. The chain carries TRBV5-1 and TRBJ2-2, with D possibly being TRBD1 or TRBD2 (5 bases each). V lost 0 bases to trimming and J lost 6 bases, with 15 bases between them. The CDR3 runs 16 residues. Per germline, CDR1 SGHRS and CDR2 YFSETQ. CDR3 sequence (DNA): TGCGCCAGCAGCTTGGTGGGGGATTTCGGACCCGGGGAGCTGTTTTTT. The encoded protein is CASSLVGDFGPGELFF.

The J gene is TRBJ2-3, the V gene TRBV30; D perhaps matches TRBD1 (5 bases). The CDR3 totals 11 residues. CDR1 is GTSNPN and CDR2 is SVGIG in the germline V gene (reference sequence). V lost 5 bases and J 10 bases, leaving 13 bases between the germline ends. Here the CDR3 reads CAWASLGAQYF. The CDR3 DNA is TGTGCCTGGGCCAGTCTAGGGGCGCAGTATTTT.

V and J are TRBV7-1 and TRBJ2-3, with D possibly being TRBD2 (6 bases). TRBV7-1 is filed as an ORF, its function uncertain. The CDR3 consists of 14 residues. With 9 bases removed from V and 2 bases from J, the gap between germline ends came to 15 bases. CDR3 loop: CASSRGMNTDTQYF. The CDR3 DNA reads as TGTGCCAGTTCACGGGGGATGAACACAGATACGCAGTATTTT.

The chain is built from TRBV6-5 and TRBJ1-5; D is perhaps TRBD1 (5 bases). The CDR3 runs to 16 residues. Per germline, CDR1 MNHEY and CDR2 SVGAGI. Trimming pared 6 bases from V and 4 bases from J, leaving 19 bases between. The CDR3 reads CASSRTRGVWNQPQHF. The CDR3 DNA reads TGTGCCAGCAGCCGGACTCGAGGGGTATGGAATCAGCCCCAGCATTTT.

The table lists this clonotype with many counts. The V and J genes are TRBV6-5 and TRBJ1-2; 7 bases fit TRBD1. Germline loops: CDR1 MNHEY, CDR2 SVGAGI. J lost 4 bases, V lost 4 bases, and 12 bases had no gene match. This CDR3 is built from 16 residues. The chain's CDR3 is CASSLAGTENRYGYTF. The CDR3 nucleotides are TGTGCCAGCAGTTTGGCCGGGACAGAAAATCGCTATGGCTACACCTTC.

The rearrangement links TRBV28 to TRBJ2-7; D gene uncertain. Germline V gene data show CDR1 as MDHEN and CDR2 as SYDVKM. The CDR3 consists of 11 residues. V was clipped by 10 bases and J by 3 bases, with 10 bases between them. The CDR3 bases are TGTGCCACCCAGATGAACTACGAGCAGTACTTC. Residues: CATQMNYEQYF. The whole variable domain, remainder taken from reference TRBV28 and TRBJ2-7, is DVKVTQSSRYLVKRTGEKVFLECVQDMDHENMFWYRQDPGLGLRLIYFSYDVKMKEKGDIPEGYSVSREKKERFSLILESASTNQTSMYLCATQMNYEQYFGPGTRLTVT.